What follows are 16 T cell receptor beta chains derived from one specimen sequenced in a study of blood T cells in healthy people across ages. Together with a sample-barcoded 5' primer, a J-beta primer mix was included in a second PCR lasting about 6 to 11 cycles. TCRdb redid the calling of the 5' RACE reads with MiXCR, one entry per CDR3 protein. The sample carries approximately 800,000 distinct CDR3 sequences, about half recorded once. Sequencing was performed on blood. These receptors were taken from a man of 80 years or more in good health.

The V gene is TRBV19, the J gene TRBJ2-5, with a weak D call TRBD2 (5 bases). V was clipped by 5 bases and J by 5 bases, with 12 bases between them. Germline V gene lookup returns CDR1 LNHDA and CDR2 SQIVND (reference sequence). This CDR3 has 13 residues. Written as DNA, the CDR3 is TGTGCCAGTAGTTGGAGTGAGGGTGAGACCCAGTACTTC. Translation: CASSWSEGETQYF.

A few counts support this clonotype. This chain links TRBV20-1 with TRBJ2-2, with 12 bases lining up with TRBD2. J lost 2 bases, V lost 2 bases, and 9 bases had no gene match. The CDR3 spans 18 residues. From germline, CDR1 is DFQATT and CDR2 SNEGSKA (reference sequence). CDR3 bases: TGCAGTGCTAGACAAACGACTAGCGGGAGCCTAAACACCGGGGAGCTGTTTTTT. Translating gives CSARQTTSGSLNTGELFF.

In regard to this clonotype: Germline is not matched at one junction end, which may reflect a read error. The DNA of the CDR3 is TGTGCCAGCAGAGAACAGGGGCTTCCCACAGAGACGCAGTATTTT. Translated, it gives CASREQGLPTETQYF. The chain couples TRBV7-3 to TRBJ2-3; TRBD1 aligns across 7 bases. CDR1 is SGHTA, CDR2 FQGTGA, per germline. This CDR3 has 15 amino acids.

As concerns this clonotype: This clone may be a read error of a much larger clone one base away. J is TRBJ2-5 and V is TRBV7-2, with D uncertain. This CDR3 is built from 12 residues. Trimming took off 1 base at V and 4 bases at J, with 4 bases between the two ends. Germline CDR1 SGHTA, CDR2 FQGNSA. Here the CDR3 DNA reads TGTACCAGCAGCTTAGGGGTAGAGACCCAGTACTTC. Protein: CTSSLGVETQYF. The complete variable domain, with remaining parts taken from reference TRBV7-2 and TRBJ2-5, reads GAGVSQSPSNKVTEKGKDVELRCDPISGHTALYWYRQSLGQGLEFLIYFQGNSAPDKSGLPSDRFSAERTGGSVSTLTIQRTQQEDSAVYLCTSSLGVETQYFGPGTRLLVL.

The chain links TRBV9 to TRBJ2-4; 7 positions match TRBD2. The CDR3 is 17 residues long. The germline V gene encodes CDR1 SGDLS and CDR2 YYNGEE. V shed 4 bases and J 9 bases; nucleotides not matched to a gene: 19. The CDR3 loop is CASSPFGGSEGIGIQYF. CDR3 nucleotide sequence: TGTGCCAGCAGCCCCTTCGGGGGGAGTGAGGGAATCGGCATTCAGTACTTC.

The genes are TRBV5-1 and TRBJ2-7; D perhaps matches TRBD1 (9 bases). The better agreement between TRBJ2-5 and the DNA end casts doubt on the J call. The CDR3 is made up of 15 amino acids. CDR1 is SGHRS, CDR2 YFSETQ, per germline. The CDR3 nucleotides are TGCGCCAGCTCCCGGGAGGGACAGGGCGTCAAGACCCAGTACTTC. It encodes CASSREGQGVKTQYF.

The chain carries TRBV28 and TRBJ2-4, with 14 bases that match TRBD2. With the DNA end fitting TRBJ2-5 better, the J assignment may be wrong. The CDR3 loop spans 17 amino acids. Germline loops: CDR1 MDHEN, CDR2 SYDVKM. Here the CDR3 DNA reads TGTGCCAGCAGTTTAGGGGGACTAGCGGGAGTGTCAGAGACCCAGTACTTC. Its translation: CASSLGGLAGVSETQYF.

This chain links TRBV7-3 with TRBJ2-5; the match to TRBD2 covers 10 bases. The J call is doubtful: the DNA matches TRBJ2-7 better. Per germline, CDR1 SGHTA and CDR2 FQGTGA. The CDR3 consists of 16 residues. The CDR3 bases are TGTGCCAGCAGCTTATCTGGGGCTAGCGGGAGCTACGAGCAGTACTTC. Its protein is CASSLSGASGSYEQYF.

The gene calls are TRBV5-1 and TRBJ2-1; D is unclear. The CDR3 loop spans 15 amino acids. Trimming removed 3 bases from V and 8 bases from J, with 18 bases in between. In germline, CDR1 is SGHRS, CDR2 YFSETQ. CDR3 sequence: CASSSARAPGDEQFF. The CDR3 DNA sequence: TGCGCCAGCAGCTCGGCTAGGGCCCCGGGTGATGAGCAGTTCTTC.

This CDR3 is CASRTTGQETQYF. Written as DNA, the CDR3 is TGTGCCAGCAGAACGACAGGACAAGAGACCCAGTACTTC. The gene calls are TRBV6-2 or TRBV6-3 and TRBJ2-5; D is perhaps TRBD1 (6 bases). Germline-derived CDR1 and CDR2 are MNHEY and SVGEGT. Trimming cost V 6 bases and J 2 bases, with 10 bases left between them. The CDR3 consists of 13 residues.

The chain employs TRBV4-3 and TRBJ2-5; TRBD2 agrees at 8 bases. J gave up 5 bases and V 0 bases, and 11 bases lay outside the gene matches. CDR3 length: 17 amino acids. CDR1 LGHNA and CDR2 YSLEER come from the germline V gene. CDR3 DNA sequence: TGCGCCAGCAGCCAAGATGCGGGGGGCTCTACCCTGGAGACCCAGTACTTC. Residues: CASSQDAGGSTLETQYF.

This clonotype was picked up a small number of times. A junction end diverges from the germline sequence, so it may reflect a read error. Here the CDR3 reads CASRGLVSPYEQYF. CDR3 bases: TGTGCCAGCAGAGGACTGGTTTCCCCCTACGAGCAGTATTTC. V and J are TRBV6-2 or TRBV6-3 and TRBJ2-7, with a weak D call TRBD2 (5 bases). This CDR3 is built from 14 residues. Germline-derived CDR1 and CDR2 are MNHEY and SVGEGT.

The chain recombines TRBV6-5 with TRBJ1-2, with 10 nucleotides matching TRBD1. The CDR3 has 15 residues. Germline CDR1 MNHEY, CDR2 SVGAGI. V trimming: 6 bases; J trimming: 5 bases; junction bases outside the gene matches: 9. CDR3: CASSRGQGVNYGYTF. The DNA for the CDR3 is TGTGCCAGCAGCCGAGGACAGGGGGTGAATTATGGCTACACCTTC.

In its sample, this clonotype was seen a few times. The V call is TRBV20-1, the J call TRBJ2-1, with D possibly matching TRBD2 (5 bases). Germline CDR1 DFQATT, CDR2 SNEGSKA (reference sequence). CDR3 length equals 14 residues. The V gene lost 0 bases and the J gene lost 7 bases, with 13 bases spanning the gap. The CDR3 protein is CSARDFRGSNEQFF. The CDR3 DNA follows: TGCAGTGCTAGAGATTTCCGGGGTAGTAATGAGCAGTTCTTC.

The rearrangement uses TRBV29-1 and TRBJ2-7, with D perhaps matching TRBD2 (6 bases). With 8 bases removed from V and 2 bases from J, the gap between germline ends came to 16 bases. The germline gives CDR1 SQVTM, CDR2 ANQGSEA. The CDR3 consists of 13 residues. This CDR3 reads CSRGPRRAYEQYF. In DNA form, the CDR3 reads TGCAGCCGTGGTCCGCGGAGGGCCTACGAGCAGTACTTC.

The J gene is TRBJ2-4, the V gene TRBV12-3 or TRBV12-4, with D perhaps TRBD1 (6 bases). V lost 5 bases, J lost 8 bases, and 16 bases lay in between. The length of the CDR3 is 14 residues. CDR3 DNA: TGTGCCAGCAGTGTACTACAGGGTGAGGACATTCAGTACTTC. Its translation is CASSVLQGEDIQYF.